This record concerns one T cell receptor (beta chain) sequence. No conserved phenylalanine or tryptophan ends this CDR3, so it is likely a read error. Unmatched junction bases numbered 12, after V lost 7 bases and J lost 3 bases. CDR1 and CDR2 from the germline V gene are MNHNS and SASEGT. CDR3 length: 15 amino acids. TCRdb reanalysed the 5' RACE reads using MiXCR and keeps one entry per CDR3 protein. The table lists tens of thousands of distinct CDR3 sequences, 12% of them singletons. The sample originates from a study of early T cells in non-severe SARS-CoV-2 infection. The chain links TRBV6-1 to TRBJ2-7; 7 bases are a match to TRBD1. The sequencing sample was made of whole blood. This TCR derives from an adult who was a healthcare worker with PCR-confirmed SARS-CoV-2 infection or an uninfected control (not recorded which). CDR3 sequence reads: CASNLRTGHLYEQYL. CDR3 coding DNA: TGTGCCAGCAATCTGCGGACAGGTCACCTCTACGAGCAGTACCTC.